The rows below give T cell receptor beta chains drawn from one sample of a study of T-cell memory formation after mild COVID-19. MiXCR, applied by TCRdb to the 5' RACE reads, yields one record per CDR3 protein. The profile shows more than 100,000 distinct CDR3 sequences, about 6.5% of them singletons. The sample comprised PBMCs or a T cell subset sorted from them (not recorded which). The source is an adult woman who had mild COVID-19 (a few samples of this study predate the infection). Cell type and time point are not known. Each CDR3 is given with its conserved first and last residue. Fields, in order: D gene, clone size, J gene, V gene, CDR3 protein, CDR3 DNA. A D gene is named only where the DNA matches it firmly. Clone size is not always given. Where it is, it says once, few, many or a class for expanded clones.

d_call: .; clone_size: .; j_call: TRBJ2-1; v_call: TRBV7-3; cdr3_aa: CASSSLSGRASYNEQFF; cdr3_nt: TGTGCCAGCAGCTCTCTGAGCGGTCGTGCCTCCTACAATGAGCAGTTCTTC
d_call: TRBD2; clone_size: many; j_call: TRBJ2-1; v_call: TRBV7-7; cdr3_aa: CASSLERGGEQFF; cdr3_nt: TGTGCCAGCAGCTTAGAGCGGGGGGGCGAGCAGTTCTTC
d_call: TRBD1; clone_size: .; j_call: TRBJ1-5; v_call: TRBV20-1; cdr3_aa: CSARRTGANQPQHF; cdr3_nt: TGCAGTGCTAGAAGGACAGGGGCAAATCAGCCCCAGCATTTT
d_call: .; clone_size: many; j_call: TRBJ2-7; v_call: TRBV12-3/TRBV12-4; cdr3_aa: CASSSPRGPPYEQYF; cdr3_nt: TGTGCCAGCAGTTCGCCGCGGGGGCCCCCCTACGAGCAGTACTTC
d_call: .; clone_size: .; j_call: TRBJ2-3; v_call: TRBV5-1; cdr3_aa: CASSHQSGYSDTQYF; cdr3_nt: TGCGCCAGCAGTCACCAGTCGGGGTATTCAGATACGCAGTATTTT
d_call: .; clone_size: few; j_call: TRBJ2-1; v_call: TRBV21-1; cdr3_aa: CASIPRLAGADNEQFF; cdr3_nt: TGTGCCAGCATCCCCAGGCTAGCGGGAGCGGACAATGAGCAGTTCTTC
d_call: TRBD1; clone_size: .; j_call: TRBJ1-1; v_call: TRBV7-2; cdr3_aa: CASSPRQGTEAFF; cdr3_nt: TGTGCCAGCAGCCCTAGACAGGGGACTGAAGCTTTCTTT
d_call: .; clone_size: few; j_call: TRBJ2-3; v_call: TRBV24-1; cdr3_aa: CATSFTGLADTQYF; cdr3_nt: TGTGCCACCAGCTTTACGGGATTGGCAGATACGCAGTATTTT
d_call: .; clone_size: few; j_call: TRBJ2-7; v_call: TRBV6-5; cdr3_aa: CASSDRSTTTYEQYF; cdr3_nt: TGTGCCAGCAGCGACAGGTCTACCACTACCTACGAGCAGTACTTC
d_call: TRBD2; clone_size: few; j_call: TRBJ2-5; v_call: TRBV9; cdr3_aa: CASSVEASGQETQYF; cdr3_nt: TGTGCCAGCAGCGTAGAGGCTAGCGGCCAAGAGACCCAGTACTTC
d_call: TRBD2; clone_size: .; j_call: TRBJ2-7; v_call: TRBV6-2/TRBV6-3; cdr3_aa: CASSYRVGGYEQYF; cdr3_nt: TGTGCCAGCAGTTACAGAGTCGGGGGGTACGAGCAGTACTTC
d_call: .; clone_size: many; j_call: TRBJ2-2; v_call: TRBV7-8; cdr3_aa: CASSPKRELNTGELFF; cdr3_nt: TGTGCCAGCAGCCCGAAACGCGAACTGAACACCGGGGAGCTGTTTTTT
d_call: .; clone_size: .; j_call: TRBJ2-2; v_call: TRBV3-1; cdr3_aa: CASSQDRRDTGELFF; cdr3_nt: TGTGCCAGCAGCCAAGATCGGCGAGACACCGGGGAGCTGTTTTTT
d_call: .; clone_size: .; j_call: TRBJ1-5; v_call: TRBV28; cdr3_aa: CASSFEGGGNQPQHF; cdr3_nt: TGTGCCAGCAGTTTCGAGGGCGGTGGCAATCAGCCCCAGCATTTT
d_call: TRBD1; clone_size: few; j_call: TRBJ2-1; v_call: TRBV24-1; cdr3_aa: CATSDPPGQGQRGSYNEQFF; cdr3_nt: TGTGCCACCAGTGATCCACCGGGACAGGGGCAGCGGGGTTCCTACAATGAGCAGTTCTTC
d_call: .; clone_size: .; j_call: TRBJ2-1; v_call: TRBV28; cdr3_aa: CASSDSYNEQFF; cdr3_nt: TGTGCCAGTTCCGACAGTTACAATGAGCAGTTCTTC
d_call: .; clone_size: few; j_call: TRBJ1-1; v_call: TRBV30; cdr3_aa: CAWKLAVNTEAFF; cdr3_nt: TGTGCCTGGAAACTCGCGGTAAACACTGAAGCTTTCTTT
d_call: TRBD1; clone_size: few; j_call: TRBJ2-7; v_call: TRBV7-9; cdr3_aa: CASSLATGGIPSSYEQYF; cdr3_nt: TGTGCCAGCAGCTTAGCAACAGGGGGCATTCCGAGCTCCTACGAGCAGTACTTC
d_call: TRBD2; clone_size: few; j_call: TRBJ2-1; v_call: TRBV5-1; cdr3_aa: CASSSAGTSGQNEQFF; cdr3_nt: TGCGCCAGCAGCTCGGCAGGGACTAGCGGTCAAAATGAGCAGTTCTTC
d_call: .; clone_size: many; j_call: TRBJ1-2; v_call: TRBV2; cdr3_aa: CASRGGIDGYTF; cdr3_nt: TGTGCCAGCCGGGGCGGCATAGATGGCTACACCTTC
d_call: .; clone_size: many; j_call: TRBJ2-3; v_call: TRBV29-1; cdr3_aa: CSPRITDTQYF; cdr3_nt: TGCAGCCCCAGAATAACAGATACGCAGTATTTT
d_call: TRBD1; clone_size: few; j_call: TRBJ1-5; v_call: TRBV25-1; cdr3_aa: CASSDQGGTGGQPQHF; cdr3_nt: TGTGCCAGCAGTGACCAAGGAGGTACAGGGGGTCAGCCCCAGCATTTT
d_call: .; clone_size: .; j_call: TRBJ2-2; v_call: TRBV7-2; cdr3_aa: CASSLGVGELFF; cdr3_nt: TGTGCCAGCAGCCTAGGGGTCGGGGAGCTGTTTTTT
d_call: TRBD2; clone_size: few; j_call: TRBJ2-7; v_call: TRBV10-3; cdr3_aa: CAISGGLATSYEQYF; cdr3_nt: TGTGCCATCAGTGGGGGACTAGCGACCTCCTACGAGCAGTACTTC
d_call: .; clone_size: .; j_call: TRBJ2-7; v_call: TRBV6-9; cdr3_aa: CARPGGGTYEQYF; cdr3_nt: TGTGCCCGCCCCGGCGGCGGAACCTACGAGCAGTACTTC
d_call: TRBD2; clone_size: many; j_call: TRBJ2-3; v_call: TRBV6-5; cdr3_aa: CASSYNGIAGSTDTQYF; cdr3_nt: TGTGCCAGCAGTTACAATGGAATAGCGGGGAGCACAGATACGCAGTATTTT
d_call: .; clone_size: few; j_call: TRBJ2-6; v_call: TRBV5-1; cdr3_aa: CASSFPQGSYSGANVLTF; cdr3_nt: TGCGCCAGCAGCTTCCCCCAGGGATCATACTCTGGGGCCAACGTCCTGACTTTC
d_call: TRBD1; clone_size: few; j_call: TRBJ1-2; v_call: TRBV20-1; cdr3_aa: CSARETGSLYYGYTF; cdr3_nt: TGCAGTGCTAGGGAGACAGGGAGTCTATACTATGGCTACACCTTC
d_call: TRBD2; clone_size: many; j_call: TRBJ2-5; v_call: TRBV7-2; cdr3_aa: CASSSPGGTVQGGTETQYF; cdr3_nt: TGTGCCAGCAGCTCACCGGGGGGTACAGTGCAGGGAGGAACAGAGACCCAGTACTTC
d_call: .; clone_size: few; j_call: TRBJ2-2; v_call: TRBV30; cdr3_aa: CAWTGALWDTGELFF; cdr3_nt: TGTGCCTGGACGGGGGCCCTATGGGACACCGGGGAGCTGTTTTTT
d_call: TRBD2; clone_size: few; j_call: TRBJ2-7; v_call: TRBV7-2; cdr3_aa: CASSTPSGRVEQYF; cdr3_nt: TGTGCCAGCAGCACACCTAGCGGGAGAGTCGAGCAGTACTTC
d_call: .; clone_size: few; j_call: TRBJ1-5; v_call: TRBV9; cdr3_aa: CASSVDSRPREPQHF; cdr3_nt: TGTGCCAGCAGCGTAGACTCCCGTCCCAGAGAGCCCCAGCATTTT
d_call: TRBD1; clone_size: few; j_call: TRBJ1-1; v_call: TRBV7-9; cdr3_aa: CASSLTGTGVNTEAFF; cdr3_nt: TGTGCCAGCAGCTTAACCGGGACAGGGGTAAACACTGAAGCTTTCTTT
d_call: TRBD2; clone_size: .; j_call: TRBJ2-5; v_call: TRBV5-6; cdr3_aa: CASSFRGVAGGGRDTQYF; cdr3_nt: TGTGCCAGCAGCTTTAGAGGAGTAGCGGGAGGTGGGAGAGACACCCAGTACTTC
d_call: TRBD1; clone_size: .; j_call: TRBJ2-3; v_call: TRBV7-8; cdr3_aa: CASSLAPGQGLSDTQYF; cdr3_nt: TGTGCCAGCAGCTTAGCCCCGGGACAGGGTTTATCAGATACGCAGTATTTT
d_call: .; clone_size: many; j_call: TRBJ2-3; v_call: TRBV7-9; cdr3_aa: CASSPPRDRPFFTDTQYF; cdr3_nt: TGTGCCAGCAGCCCACCGCGCGACAGACCCTTCTTCACAGATACGCAGTATTTT
d_call: .; clone_size: few; j_call: TRBJ2-3; v_call: TRBV6-1; cdr3_aa: CASSSERDFRSTDTQYF; cdr3_nt: TGTGCCAGCAGTTCCGAGAGGGACTTCCGAAGCACAGATACGCAGTATTTT
d_call: .; clone_size: few; j_call: TRBJ2-7; v_call: TRBV18; cdr3_aa: CASSPPTRSYEQYF; cdr3_nt: TGTGCCAGCTCACCACCTACCCGATCCTACGAGCAGTACTTC
d_call: .; clone_size: .; j_call: TRBJ1-2; v_call: TRBV12-3/TRBV12-4; cdr3_aa: CASSYRLMNYGYTF; cdr3_nt: TGTGCCAGCAGCTACAGGCTGATGAACTATGGCTACACCTTC
d_call: .; clone_size: few; j_call: TRBJ2-1; v_call: TRBV19; cdr3_aa: CASSREHSSYNEQFF; cdr3_nt: TGTGCCAGTAGTAGGGAGCATAGCTCCTACAATGAGCAGTTCTTC
d_call: .; clone_size: .; j_call: TRBJ2-3; v_call: TRBV7-2; cdr3_aa: CASSLAITSQPTDTQYF; cdr3_nt: TGTGCCAGCAGCTTAGCGATCACTTCCCAGCCCACAGATACGCAGTATTTT
d_call: .; clone_size: few; j_call: TRBJ1-2; v_call: TRBV29-1; cdr3_aa: CSVHRQAYGYTF; cdr3_nt: TGCAGCGTCCACCGACAGGCCTATGGCTACACCTTC
d_call: TRBD1; clone_size: .; j_call: TRBJ1-2; v_call: TRBV7-8; cdr3_aa: CASSSRTGFGYTF; cdr3_nt: TGTGCCAGCAGCTCAAGGACAGGGTTTGGCTACACCTTC
d_call: TRBD2; clone_size: few; j_call: TRBJ2-7; v_call: TRBV27; cdr3_aa: CASRRGGLSPYEQYF; cdr3_nt: TGTGCCAGCAGGCGGGGGGGCCTGAGTCCCTACGAGCAGTACTTC